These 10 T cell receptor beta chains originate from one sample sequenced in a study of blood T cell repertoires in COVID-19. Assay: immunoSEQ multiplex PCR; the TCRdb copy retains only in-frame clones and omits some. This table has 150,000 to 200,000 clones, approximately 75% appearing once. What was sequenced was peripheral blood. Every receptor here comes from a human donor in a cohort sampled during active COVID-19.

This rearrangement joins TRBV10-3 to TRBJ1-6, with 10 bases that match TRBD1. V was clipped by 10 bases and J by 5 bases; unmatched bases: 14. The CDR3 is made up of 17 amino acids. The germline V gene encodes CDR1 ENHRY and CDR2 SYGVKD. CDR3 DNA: TGTGCCACCTCCTCTCGACAGGGGGCTGTAGATAATTCACCCCTCCACTTT. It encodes CATSSRQGAVDNSPLHF.

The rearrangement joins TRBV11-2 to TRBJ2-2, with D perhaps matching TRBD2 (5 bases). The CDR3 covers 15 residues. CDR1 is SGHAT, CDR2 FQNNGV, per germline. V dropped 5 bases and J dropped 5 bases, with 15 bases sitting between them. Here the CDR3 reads CASSPPGSETGELFF. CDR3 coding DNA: TGTGCCAGCAGCCCCCCGGGGAGCGAGACCGGGGAGCTGTTTTTT.

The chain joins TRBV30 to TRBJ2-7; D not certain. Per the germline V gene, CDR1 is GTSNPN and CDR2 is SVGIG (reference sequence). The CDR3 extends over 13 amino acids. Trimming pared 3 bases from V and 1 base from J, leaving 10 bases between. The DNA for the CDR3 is TGTGCCTGGAGCCCAGCGTCTTCCTACGAGCAGTACTTC. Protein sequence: CAWSPASSYEQYF.

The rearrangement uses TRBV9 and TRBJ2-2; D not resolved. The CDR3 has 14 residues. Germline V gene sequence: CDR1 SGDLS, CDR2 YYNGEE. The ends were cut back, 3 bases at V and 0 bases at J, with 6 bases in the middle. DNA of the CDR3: TGTGCCAGCAGCGCCCAGACGAACACCGGGGAGCTGTTTTTT. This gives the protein CASSAQTNTGELFF.

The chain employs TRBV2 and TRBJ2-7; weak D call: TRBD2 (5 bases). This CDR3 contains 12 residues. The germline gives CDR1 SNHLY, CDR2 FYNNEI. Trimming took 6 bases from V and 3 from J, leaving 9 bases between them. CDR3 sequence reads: CASRGASYEQYF. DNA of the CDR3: TGTGCCAGCAGGGGAGCGAGCTACGAGCAGTACTTC.

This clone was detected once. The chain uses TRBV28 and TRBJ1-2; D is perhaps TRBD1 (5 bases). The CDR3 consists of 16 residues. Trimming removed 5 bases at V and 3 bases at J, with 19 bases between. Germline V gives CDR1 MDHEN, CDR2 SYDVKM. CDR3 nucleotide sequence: TGTGCCAGCAGTCCCCCTCCAGGGCGTAAGGACTATGGCTACACCTTC. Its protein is CASSPPPGRKDYGYTF.

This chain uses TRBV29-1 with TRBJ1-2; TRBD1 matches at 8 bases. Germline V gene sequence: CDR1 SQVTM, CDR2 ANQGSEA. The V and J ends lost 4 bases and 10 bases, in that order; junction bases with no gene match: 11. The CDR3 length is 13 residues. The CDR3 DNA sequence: TGCAGCGTTGGGACAGGGTTGGAGTACGACTACACCTTC. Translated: CSVGTGLEYDYTF.

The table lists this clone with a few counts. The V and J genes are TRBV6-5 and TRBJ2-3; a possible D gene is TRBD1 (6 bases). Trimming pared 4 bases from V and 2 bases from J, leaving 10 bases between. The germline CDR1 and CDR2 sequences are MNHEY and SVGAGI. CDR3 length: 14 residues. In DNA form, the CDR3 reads TGTGCCAGCAGTTGGGACACGAACACAGATACGCAGTATTTT. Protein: CASSWDTNTDTQYF.

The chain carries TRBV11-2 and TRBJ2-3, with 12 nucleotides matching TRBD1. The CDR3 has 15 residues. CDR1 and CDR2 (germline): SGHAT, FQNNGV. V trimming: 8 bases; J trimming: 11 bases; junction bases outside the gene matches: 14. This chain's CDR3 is CASSLGTGGTVEQYF. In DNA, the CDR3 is TGTGCCAGCTCCCTGGGGACAGGGGGCACGGTGGAGCAGTATTTT. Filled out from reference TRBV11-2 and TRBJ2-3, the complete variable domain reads EAGVAQSPRYKIIEKRQSVAFWCNPISGHATLYWYQQILGQGPKLLIQFQNNGVVDDSQLPKDRFSAERLKGVDSTLKIQPAKLEDSAVYLCASSLGTGGTVEQYFGPGTRLTVL.

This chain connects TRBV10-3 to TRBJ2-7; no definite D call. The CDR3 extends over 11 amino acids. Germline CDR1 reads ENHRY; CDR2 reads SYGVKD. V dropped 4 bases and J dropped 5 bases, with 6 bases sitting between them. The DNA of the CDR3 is TGTGCCATCAGTGCCCACAACGAGCAGTACTTC. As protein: CAISAHNEQYF.